The 15 T cell receptor beta chains given below trace back to one sample, sequenced in a study of T cells in Graves' hyperthyroidism and ophthalmopathy. Amplified TCR beta CDR3 regions derived from RNA transcripts. A set of HTBI primers served as the primers for a first-round RT-PCR of the TCR CDR3. TCRdb used MiXCR to reprocess the multiplex PCR reads, holding one entry per CDR3 protein. The sample lists around 500,000 distinct CDR3 sequences, approximately 14% occurring once. The sequenced sample was blood. These TCRs come from a woman in her forties with Graves' hyperthyroidism.

This clonotype was seen repeatedly, ten times or more. V and J are TRBV29-1 and TRBJ2-5, with 7 bases lining up with TRBD1. The junction had 4 bases not matched to a gene; V was cut back by 7 bases and J by 5 bases. This CDR3 has 11 amino acids. Germline values: CDR1 SQVTM, CDR2 ANQGSEA. The CDR3 nucleotides are TGCAGCGGCCACAGGGGTGAGACCCAGTACTTC. It yields the protein CSGHRGETQYF.

The chain carries TRBV25-1 and TRBJ2-1, with TRBD2 as a possible D gene (5 bases). V was shortened by 5 bases and J by 7 bases, with 15 bases between the two germline ends. This CDR3 is 14 amino acids long. Germline lookup yields CDR1 MGHDK and CDR2 SYGVNS. CDR3 sequence: CASSPGLRGNEQFF. CDR3 DNA: TGTGCCAGCAGTCCGGGCCTCCGGGGAAATGAGCAGTTCTTC.

V gene TRBV4-1 combines with J gene TRBJ2-1; 8 nucleotides align to TRBD1. The V gene end was trimmed by 1 base and the J gene end by 7 bases; junction bases not matched to a gene: 6. Germline V CDR1 and CDR2: MGHRA, YSYEKL. This CDR3 comprises 15 residues. CDR3 nucleotides: TGCGCCAGCAGCCAAGGACAGGGGATAGGAAATGAGCAGTTCTTC. Protein sequence: CASSQGQGIGNEQFF.

This clonotype was found many times. The V gene is TRBV20-1, the J gene TRBJ2-1, with D possibly matching TRBD2 (6 bases). Between the trimmed V and J ends, which lost 1 base and 3 bases, there was a span of 13 bases. The CDR3 contains 15 residues. The germline V gene encodes CDR1 DFQATT and CDR2 SNEGSKA (reference sequence). CDR3 sequence (DNA): TGCAGTGCTAGAGTCTCTAACGGGAGCTACAATGAGCAGTTCTTC. The encoded protein is CSARVSNGSYNEQFF.

Note on this clonotype: This clone may be a read error of a much larger clone one base away. This rearrangement joins TRBV27 to TRBJ1-5, with D maybe TRBD1 (6 bases). V was trimmed by 6 bases and J by 5 bases, leaving 17 bases between them. The germline V gene encodes CDR1 MNHEY and CDR2 SMNVEV (reference sequence). The CDR3 is 15 residues long. CDR3 sequence: CASSSRQVLDQPQHF. CDR3 nucleotides: TGTGCCAGCAGCTCGCGACAGGTCCTTGATCAGCCCCAGCATTTT.

The chain uses TRBV30 and TRBJ2-7; D not certain. Trimming left V 1 base short and J 7 bases short, with 8 bases between. The CDR3 consists of 11 residues. CDR1 and CDR2 from the germline V gene are GTSNPN and SVGIG (reference sequence). CDR3 DNA sequence: TGTGCCTGGAGTGATCAGAGGGAGCAGTACTTC. Amino acids: CAWSDQREQYF.

CDR3 DNA sequence: TGTGCCAGCAGCGGAACCGGGGAGAGTGAAAAACTGTTTTTT. Its translation is CASSGTGESEKLFF. This chain connects TRBV9 to TRBJ1-4, with D hard to call. This CDR3 has 14 residues. With 3 bases removed from V and 7 bases from J, the gap between germline ends came to 13 bases. CDR1 and CDR2 from the germline V gene are SGDLS and YYNGEE.

This clonotype was counted at least ten times. The genes are TRBV28 and TRBJ2-7, with 11 bases that match TRBD1. Unmatched junction bases numbered 10, after V lost 6 bases and J lost 6 bases. The germline V gene has CDR1 MDHEN and CDR2 SYDVKM. This CDR3 is 15 amino acids long. CDR3 DNA: TGTGCCAGCAGACCACCCGGACAGGGGGCGGGCGAGCAGTACTTC. This encodes CASRPPGQGAGEQYF.

This clonotype was counted only a few times. This chain joins TRBV4-2 and TRBJ2-7, with unresolved D. The CDR3 spans 16 residues. Trimming pared 2 bases from V and 1 base from J, leaving 15 bases between. Germline V CDR1 and CDR2: LGHNA, YNFKEQ. The CDR3 DNA reads TGTGCCAGCAGCCAAAATTCGGCGACTGGTTCCTACGAGCAGTACTTC. Protein sequence: CASSQNSATGSYEQYF.

The V and J genes are TRBV3-1 and TRBJ2-1; tentative D call: TRBD2 (6 bases). Germline V gene sequence: CDR1 LGHDT, CDR2 YNNKEL (reference sequence). The CDR3 covers 15 residues. The V end lost 0 bases, the J end lost 4 bases, and 10 bases lay between the germline ends. CDR3 sequence: CASSQEGGLYNEQFF. CDR3 DNA: TGTGCCAGCAGCCAAGAGGGGGGACTGTACAATGAGCAGTTCTTC.

Many counts were recorded for this clonotype. The chain couples TRBV28 to TRBJ2-7; D perhaps matches TRBD1 (6 bases). The ends were cut back, 6 bases at V and 3 bases at J, with 18 bases in the middle. The CDR3 extends over 15 amino acids. CDR1 is MDHEN, CDR2 SYDVKM, per germline. CDR3 DNA: TGTGCCAGCAGCTCCTCCCGAGACAGGAACTACGAGCAGTACTTC. Its protein product is CASSSSRDRNYEQYF.

Many counts were recorded for this clonotype. The chain employs TRBV29-1 and TRBJ1-1, with D maybe TRBD1 (6 bases). The CDR3 loop spans 12 amino acids. V was cut by 6 bases and J by 0 bases, with 8 bases left in between. Germline lookup yields CDR1 SQVTM and CDR2 ANQGSEA. This chain's CDR3 is CSVDRMNTEAFF. The CDR3 nucleotides read TGCAGCGTAGACAGGATGAACACTGAAGCTTTCTTT.

The chain is built from TRBV30 and TRBJ2-1; D is unresolved. The V gene's germline CDR1 is GTSNPN and CDR2 SVGIG (reference sequence). V was cut by 1 base and J by 15 bases, with 13 bases left in between. CDR3 length: 11 residues. The CDR3 DNA follows: TGTGCCTGGAGTGGGGGTTCAAGATGGTTCTTC. This codes for CAWSGGSRWFF.

This clonotype was observed at least ten times. The rearrangement uses TRBV2 and TRBJ2-7; 10 bases fit TRBD1. This CDR3 is 14 amino acids long. Trimming removed 5 bases from V and 4 bases from J; junction bases left unmatched: 5. Germline CDR1 and CDR2: SNHLY and FYNNEI. The CDR3 DNA follows: TGTGCCAGCAGTCTGGGACAGGGGTTTTACGAGCAGTACTTC. It specifies CASSLGQGFYEQYF.

J is TRBJ2-1 and V is TRBV9; D assignment may be TRBD1 or TRBD2 (6 bases each). With 4 bases removed from V and 8 bases from J, the gap between germline ends came to 19 bases. CDR1 and CDR2 (germline): SGDLS, YYNGEE. The CDR3 totals 15 residues. In DNA form, the CDR3 reads TGTGCCAGCAGCTCCGGGGGCGGGCTGGGGGATGAGCAGTTCTTC. It translates to CASSSGGGLGDEQFF.